A selection of T cell receptor beta chains follows, all from one sample in a study of shared clonotypes between healthy human individuals. Here immunoSEQ multiplex PCR was the method, and the copy in TCRdb shows in-frame clones only, minus some. The data show about 1.5 million clones, roughly 96% seen once. The sample taken for sequencing was naive CD4+ T cells sorted from blood. Receptor source: a young man in good health. Each CDR3 is given with its conserved first and last residue. A D gene is named only where the DNA matches it firmly. A row's size may be missing; if present it is once, few, many or a size class.

TRBJ2-7,-,-,TRBV14,CASKEQESSYEQYF,TGTGCCAGCAAGGAGCAGGAAAGCTCCTACGAGCAGTACTTC
TRBJ2-7,-,-,TRBV4-1,CASSQASSGYEQYF,TGCGCCAGCAGCCAAGCATCCAGCGGCTACGAGCAGTACTTC
TRBJ2-2,TRBD2,-,TRBV5-4,CASSPRLAVNTGELFF,TGTGCCAGCAGCCCTAGACTAGCGGTGAACACCGGGGAGCTGTTTTTT
TRBJ2-7,-,-,TRBV5-1,CASSGTMAYEQYF,TGCGCCAGCAGCGGAACCATGGCCTACGAGCAGTACTTC
TRBJ1-4,TRBD1,-,TRBV18,CASSFDRVANEKLFF,TGTGCCAGCTCGTTCGACAGGGTCGCGAATGAAAAACTGTTTTTT
TRBJ1-4,-,-,TRBV7-9,CASSYHATNEKLFF,TGTGCCAGCAGCTACCATGCAACTAATGAAAAACTGTTTTTT
TRBJ1-2,TRBD1,-,TRBV7-9,CASSLVTGGSYGYTF,TGTGCCAGCAGCTTGGTGACAGGGGGTAGCTATGGCTACACCTTC
TRBJ2-1,-,-,TRBV28,CASSLAGTPREQFF,TGTGCCAGCAGTTTGGCGGGGACTCCTCGCGAGCAGTTCTTC
TRBJ2-7,-,-,TRBV4-1,CASSVHTGSSYEQYF,TGCGCCAGCAGTGTCCATACAGGGAGCTCCTACGAGCAGTACTTC
TRBJ2-1,TRBD2,-,TRBV28,CATLAGGWNEQFF,TGTGCCACTCTAGCGGGAGGGTGGAATGAGCAGTTCTTC
TRBJ2-1,-,-,TRBV18,CASSLQVGGLNEQFF,TGTGCCAGCTCACTTCAAGTTGGGGGGTTGAATGAGCAGTTCTTC
TRBJ2-7,-,-,TRBV29-1,CSVEGAFTGYEQYF,TGCAGCGTTGAGGGAGCCTTTACCGGCTACGAGCAGTACTTC
TRBJ1-5,TRBD1,-,TRBV18,CASSPGQGYSNQPQHF,TGTGCCAGCTCTCCGGGACAGGGGTATAGCAATCAGCCCCAGCATTTT
TRBJ2-7,-,-,TRBV6-1,CASSEAGRPEQYF,TGTGCCAGCAGTGAAGCGGGCAGGCCCGAGCAGTACTTC
TRBJ1-5,-,-,TRBV6-5,CASRRLDNQPQHF,TGTGCCAGCAGACGACTAGACAATCAGCCCCAGCATTTT
TRBJ2-7,TRBD2,-,TRBV27,CASSPKSGRRAYEQYF,TGTGCCAGCAGTCCTAAGAGCGGGAGGAGAGCCTACGAGCAGTACTTC
TRBJ2-1,TRBD2,-,TRBV5-1,CASSLEPRLAGVGEQFF,TGCGCCAGCAGCTTGGAGCCGCGACTAGCGGGAGTAGGTGAGCAGTTCTTC
TRBJ2-1,TRBD2,-,TRBV5-5,CASSFNSGREFF,TGTGCCAGCAGCTTTAATAGCGGGAGGGAGTTCTTC
TRBJ2-7,TRBD1,once,TRBV5-5,CASSLWGQQLYEQYF,TGTGCCAGCAGCTTATGGGGACAGCAACTCTACGAGCAGTACTTC
TRBJ2-5,-,-,TRBV5-4,CASSQGQKQETQYF,TGTGCCAGCAGCCAAGGACAAAAACAAGAGACCCAGTACTTC
TRBJ1-5,-,once,TRBV27,CASRNTGVRGGGNRNQPQHF,TGTGCCAGCAGAAACACGGGGGTTAGGGGAGGTGGGAATAGGAATCAGCCCCAGCATTTT
TRBJ2-3,-,-,TRBV5-4,CASSRGGVVTDTQYF,TGTGCCAGCAGCCGAGGGGGTGTGGTCACAGATACGCAGTATTTT
TRBJ2-2,TRBD2,-,TRBV28,CASSPHRGLAGAGELFF,TGTGCCAGCAGTCCTCACCGAGGACTAGCGGGAGCCGGGGAGCTGTTTTTT
TRBJ2-3,TRBD1,-,TRBV5-1,CASSLQGASTDTQYF,TGCGCCAGCAGCTTACAGGGGGCTAGCACAGATACGCAGTATTTT
TRBJ1-5,-,-,TRBV7-5,CARSRRSNQPQHF,TGTGCCAGAAGCAGGCGGAGCAATCAGCCCCAGCATTTT
TRBJ1-5,-,-,TRBV7-2,CASSLITGNQPQHF,TGTGCCAGCAGCTTAATCACGGGTAATCAGCCCCAGCATTTT
TRBJ1-1,-,-,TRBV27,CASSLRFVWDTEAFF,TGTGCCAGCAGTTTACGGTTCGTGTGGGACACTGAAGCTTTCTTT
TRBJ2-1,TRBD2,once,TRBV7-2,CASSDSGTFSYNEQFF,TGTGCCAGCAGTGATAGCGGGACTTTCTCCTACAATGAGCAGTTCTTC
TRBJ2-3,-,-,TRBV29-1,CSVATAGGTDTQYF,TGCAGCGTTGCGACCGCAGGGGGCACAGATACGCAGTATTTT
TRBJ2-3,TRBD1,-,TRBV29-1,CSVEEGTGRQYF,TGCAGCGTTGAGGAGGGGACAGGGAGGCAGTATTTT
TRBJ1-1,-,-,TRBV6-1,CASGIEARLPTEAFF,TGTGCCAGCGGAATAGAAGCCAGGCTTCCCACTGAAGCTTTCTTT
TRBJ2-1,-,-,TRBV5-1,CASSLDPPLAVYNEQFF,TGCGCCAGCAGCTTGGACCCCCCACTGGCGGTTTACAATGAGCAGTTCTTC
TRBJ2-3,-,-,TRBV28,CASSLIQGPDTQYF,TGTGCCAGCAGTTTAATCCAGGGGCCAGATACGCAGTATTTT
TRBJ1-5,-,-,TRBV2,CASSEGGPDQPQHF,TGTGCCAGCAGTGAAGGGGGTCCAGATCAGCCCCAGCATTTT
TRBJ2-3,-,-,TRBV6-5,CASRAMFLADTQYF,TGTGCCAGCAGAGCGATGTTCCTGGCGGATACGCAGTATTTT
TRBJ2-3,-,once,TRBV19,CASRRGGTDTQYF,TGTGCCAGTCGCAGGGGGGGCACAGATACGCAGTATTTT
TRBJ2-1,-,-,TRBV7-8,CASSLRLVLNEQFF,TGTGCCAGCAGCCTAAGACTAGTTCTCAATGAGCAGTTCTTC
TRBJ2-3,-,-,TRBV6-5,CASSLGSSTDTQYF,TGTGCCAGCAGTTTGGGAAGTAGCACAGATACGCAGTATTTT
TRBJ2-1,-,-,TRBV20-1,CSVQYNNEQFF,TGCAGTGTTCAATACAACAATGAGCAGTTCTTC
TRBJ2-7,TRBD1,-,TRBV5-1,CASSLAPGGPYEQYF,TGCGCCAGCAGCTTGGCGCCAGGGGGCCCCTACGAGCAGTACTTC
TRBJ2-7,TRBD2,-,TRBV27,CASSLRGTSGTAEQYF,TGTGCCAGCAGTTTACGAGGGACTAGCGGGACCGCCGAGCAGTACTTC
TRBJ1-5,-,-,TRBV4-3,CASSQHHREYQPQHF,TGCGCCAGCAGCCAACATCACAGGGAGTATCAGCCCCAGCATTTT
TRBJ2-3,-,-,TRBV29-1,CSGEIGGTDTQYF,TGCAGCGGGGAAATAGGAGGCACAGATACGCAGTATTTT
TRBJ2-3,TRBD2,-,TRBV4-1,CASSPTSGRSDTQYF,TGCGCCAGCAGCCCAACTAGCGGGAGGTCAGATACGCAGTATTTT
TRBJ2-5,-,-,TRBV18,CASTAGVNRETQYF,TGTGCCAGCACCGCAGGGGTTAACCGTGAGACCCAGTACTTC
TRBJ2-5,-,-,TRBV15,CATSRDRASETQYF,TGTGCCACCAGCAGAGACAGGGCCTCCGAGACCCAGTACTTC
TRBJ2-1,TRBD2,once,TRBV4-2,CASSLREGQDLYNEQFF,TGTGCCAGCAGCCTCCGGGAGGGCCAAGATCTTTACAATGAGCAGTTCTTC
TRBJ2-7,-,once,TRBV7-8,CASSFGLQALEQYF,TGTGCCAGCAGCTTCGGGCTACAAGCTCTCGAGCAGTACTTC
TRBJ2-1,TRBD1,-,TRBV7-3,CASSLTPRTGRQNNEQFF,TGTGCCAGCAGCTTAACCCCGAGGACAGGCAGACAGAACAATGAGCAGTTCTTC
TRBJ2-2,-,-,TRBV5-6,CASSLIRGPTGFTGELFF,TGTGCCAGCAGCTTAATCCGGGGGCCAACAGGTTTCACCGGGGAGCTGTTTTTT
TRBJ2-7,-,-,TRBV10-2,CASRGKRGALSYEQYF,TGCGCCAGCAGGGGAAAAAGGGGGGCACTTTCCTACGAGCAGTACTTC
TRBJ2-1,TRBD2,-,TRBV6-1,CASSEAPLAGGVVHEQFF,TGTGCCAGCAGTGAAGCGCCGCTAGCGGGGGGCGTTGTGCATGAGCAGTTCTTC
TRBJ1-3,-,-,TRBV7-9,CASSLGYGFGVSGNTIYF,TGTGCCAGCAGCTTAGGATATGGGTTTGGGGTCTCTGGAAACACCATATATTTT
TRBJ1-5,-,-,TRBV27,CASSFLGVVEGNQPQHF,TGTGCCAGCAGTTTTTTGGGGGTGGTGGAAGGCAATCAGCCCCAGCATTTT
TRBJ2-2,-,once,TRBV6-5,CASSYEANTGELFF,TGTGCCAGCAGTTATGAGGCCAACACCGGGGAGCTGTTTTTT